The T cell receptor beta chain described here comes from a study of cytomegalovirus exposure and HLA in healthy donors. Findings and limits, study-wide: Listed as cytomegalovirus-associated were 150 or so TCR beta chains. Rare TCR sequences dominated, though some public TCRs recurred in many donors.

Germline CDR1 reads MNHEY; CDR2 reads SMNVEV (reference sequence). V was pared by 3 bases and J by 5 bases, with 3 bases of the junction left unmatched. The length of the CDR3 is 15 residues. Turning to this clone: Antigen: not known.

Clones were read by immunoSEQ multiplex PCR, and TCRdb kept only the in-frame ones, dropping some. The data show about 140,000 clones, around 85% seen once. The sequence was collected from a man between 18 and 35 years old in good health and CMV-seronegative. The chain recombines TRBV27 with TRBJ2-3; TRBD2 agrees at 12 bases. What was sequenced was PBMCs. The CDR3 region has the DNA TGTGCCAGCAGTTTCAAGACTAGCGGGAGAGATACGCAGTATTTT. Its protein product is CASSFKTSGRDTQYF.